The rows below give T cell receptor beta chains drawn from one sample of a study of shared clonotypes between healthy human individuals. Produced via immunoSEQ multiplex PCR; TCRdb's table is partial and in-frame only. The repertoire consists of 2,500,000 or so clones, with approximately 90% occurring once and the leading ten covering around 0.38%. Input material: naive CD4+ T cells from PBMCs. These receptors all stem from a man aged 18 to 30 in good health. Some clones in this sample may be carry-over from other donors' samples. Both conserved end residues are part of each CDR3.

v_gene,j_gene,CDR3aa
TRBV5-1,TRBJ2-3,CASSETSIEVDTQYF
TRBV5-1,TRBJ1-2,CASNIGQADNYGYTF
TRBV18,TRBJ1-2,CASSPDSFYGYTF
TRBV4-2,TRBJ2-1,CASSQDPLDPNEQFF
TRBV6-1,TRBJ2-1,CASRQQGAPYNEQFF
TRBV19,TRBJ1-2,CASGRPQGNGYTF
TRBV30,TRBJ1-1,CAWSRSGTEAFF
TRBV18,TRBJ1-5,CASRGTFNQPQHF
TRBV5-4,TRBJ1-4,CASTKQGAREEKLFF
TRBV7-8,TRBJ2-5,CASSGPGETQYF
TRBV6-1,TRBJ2-2,CASSERLGGLTGELFF
TRBV6-5,TRBJ1-4,CASSKEAWEKLFF
TRBV6-5,TRBJ1-1,CASRFEASNTEAFF
TRBV28,TRBJ2-1,CASSSPLAGGPEEQFF
TRBV30,TRBJ1-5,CAWSVRTGGSNQPQHF
TRBV6-5,TRBJ2-2,CASSYGVGTGELFF
TRBV9,TRBJ1-1,CASSVGTRTGMNTEAFF
TRBV5-6,TRBJ1-5,CASSLVGQPQHF
TRBV28,TRBJ2-4,CASSALGRNIQYF
TRBV10-2,TRBJ2-3,CASSELLGTQYF
TRBV10-3,TRBJ2-6,CAIRVPDFSGANVLTF